This TCR beta chain was sequenced during a study of PD-L1 blockade in urothelial cancer. Described time point: peripheral blood 6 weeks after treatment start. Here immunoSEQ multiplex PCR was the method, and the copy in TCRdb shows in-frame clones only, minus some. This table holds approximately 120,000 clones, 86% found once. On this clone: Other DNA sequences in this specimen translate into the identical CDR3.

This CDR3 contains 14 residues. V dropped 1 base and J dropped 4; count of bases not matched to a gene: 4. Germline V CDR1 and CDR2: MDHEN, SYDVKM. The sequences come from PBMCs, collected around atezolizumab (anti-PD-L1) treatment. The chain recombines TRBV28 with TRBJ2-7; 7 bases map to TRBD2. The source is a man in his fifties or sixties with urothelial cancer. The CDR3 loop reads CASSLLAGAYEQYF. DNA of the CDR3: TGTGCCAGCAGTTTATTGGCGGGAGCTTACGAGCAGTACTTC. Complete variable domain (other parts from reference TRBV28 and TRBJ2-7): DVKVTQSSRYLVKRTGEKVFLECVQDMDHENMFWYRQDPGLGLRLIYFSYDVKMKEKGDIPEGYSVSREKKERFSLILESASTNQTSMYLCASSLLAGAYEQYFGPGTRLTVT.